This T cell receptor (beta chain) was sequenced in a study of blood T cell repertoires in COVID-19. In the study overall: Acute and convalescent COVID-19 samples came from the United States, Italy and Spain. T cells, B-cell-depleted T cells, or PBMCs supplied cDNA or gDNA.

Using immunoSEQ multiplex PCR, the repertoire was profiled, and TCRdb retains in-frame clones only, with some absent. The sample lists roughly 280,000 clones, roughly 89% occurring once. This CDR3 is 15 amino acids long. V was clipped by 3 bases and J by 10 bases; unmatched bases: 17. Germline V CDR1 and CDR2: DFQATT, SNEGSKA (reference sequence). The rearrangement uses TRBV20-1 and TRBJ1-1; the match to TRBD1 covers 7 bases. Source material: peripheral blood. The receptor comes from a man in his fifties or sixties with acute or convalescent COVID-19. CDR3 protein: CSASLSGDSGHGAFF. In DNA, the CDR3 is TGCAGTGCTAGTCTCTCCGGGGACAGTGGTCATGGAGCTTTCTTT.